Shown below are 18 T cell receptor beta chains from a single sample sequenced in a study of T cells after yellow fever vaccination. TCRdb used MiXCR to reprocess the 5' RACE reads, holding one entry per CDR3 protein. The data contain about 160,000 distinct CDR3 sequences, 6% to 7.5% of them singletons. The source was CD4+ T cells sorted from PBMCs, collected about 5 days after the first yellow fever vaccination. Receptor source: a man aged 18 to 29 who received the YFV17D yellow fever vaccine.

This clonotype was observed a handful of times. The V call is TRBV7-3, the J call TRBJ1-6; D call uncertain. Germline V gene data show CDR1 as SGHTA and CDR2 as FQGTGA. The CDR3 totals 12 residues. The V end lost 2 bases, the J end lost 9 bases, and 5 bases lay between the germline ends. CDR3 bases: TGTGCCAGCAGCTTATACGGTTCACCCCTCCACTTT. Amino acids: CASSLYGSPLHF.

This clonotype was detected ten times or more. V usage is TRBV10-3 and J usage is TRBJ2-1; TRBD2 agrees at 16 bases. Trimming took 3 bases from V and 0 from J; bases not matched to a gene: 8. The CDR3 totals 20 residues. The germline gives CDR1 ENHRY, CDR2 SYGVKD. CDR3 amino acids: CAISDPGTSGGGSSYNEQFF. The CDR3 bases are TGTGCCATCAGTGACCCGGGGACTAGCGGGGGGGGAAGCTCCTACAATGAGCAGTTCTTC.

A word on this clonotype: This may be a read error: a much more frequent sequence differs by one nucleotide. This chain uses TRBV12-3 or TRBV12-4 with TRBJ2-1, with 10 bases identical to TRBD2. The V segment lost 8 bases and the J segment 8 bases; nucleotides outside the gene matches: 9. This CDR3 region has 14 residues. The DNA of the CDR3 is TGTGCCAGCGCACTAGCGGGGAGGCCCGATGAGCAGTTCTTC. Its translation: CASALAGRPDEQFF.

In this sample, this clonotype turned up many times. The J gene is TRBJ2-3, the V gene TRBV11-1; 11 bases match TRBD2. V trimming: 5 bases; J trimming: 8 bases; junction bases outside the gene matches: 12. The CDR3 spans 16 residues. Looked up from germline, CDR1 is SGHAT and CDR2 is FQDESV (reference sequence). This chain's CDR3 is CASSTAGLAGGPTQYF. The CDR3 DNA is TGTGCCAGCAGCACAGCTGGGCTAGCGGGGGGCCCTACGCAGTATTTT.

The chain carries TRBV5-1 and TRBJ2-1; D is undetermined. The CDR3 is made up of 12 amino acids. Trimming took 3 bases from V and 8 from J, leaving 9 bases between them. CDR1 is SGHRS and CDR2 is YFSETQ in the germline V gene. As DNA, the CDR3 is TGCGCCAGCAGCTCCGGGTGGGATGAGCAGTTCTTC. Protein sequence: CASSSGWDEQFF.

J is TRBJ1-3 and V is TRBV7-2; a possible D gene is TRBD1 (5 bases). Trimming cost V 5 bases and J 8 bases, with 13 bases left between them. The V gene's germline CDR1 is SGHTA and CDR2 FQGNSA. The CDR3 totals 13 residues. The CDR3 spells CASSPGTRDTIYF. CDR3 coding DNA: TGTGCCAGCAGCCCAGGGACGCGGGACACCATATATTTT.

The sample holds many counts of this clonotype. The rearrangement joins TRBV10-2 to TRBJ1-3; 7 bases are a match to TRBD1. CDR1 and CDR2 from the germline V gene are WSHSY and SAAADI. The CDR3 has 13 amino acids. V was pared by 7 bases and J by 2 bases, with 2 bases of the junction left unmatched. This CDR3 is CASTDRAGNTIYF. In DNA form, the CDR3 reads TGCGCCAGCACTGACAGGGCTGGAAACACCATATATTTT.

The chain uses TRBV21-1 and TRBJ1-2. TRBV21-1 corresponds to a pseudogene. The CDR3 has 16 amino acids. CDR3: CASSKRVSLPTYGYTF. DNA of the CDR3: TGTGCCAGCAGCAAAAGGGTCTCCCTTCCTACCTATGGCTACACCTTC.

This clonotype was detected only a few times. The CDR3 reads CASSTHDSYGYTF. CDR3 bases: TGTGCCAGCAGTACCCACGACAGCTATGGCTACACCTTC. V gene TRBV25-1 combines with J gene TRBJ1-2; D might be TRBD1 (5 bases). Germline loops: CDR1 MGHDK, CDR2 SYGVNS. This CDR3 contains 13 residues. V was shortened by 5 bases and J by 4 bases, with 11 bases between the two germline ends.

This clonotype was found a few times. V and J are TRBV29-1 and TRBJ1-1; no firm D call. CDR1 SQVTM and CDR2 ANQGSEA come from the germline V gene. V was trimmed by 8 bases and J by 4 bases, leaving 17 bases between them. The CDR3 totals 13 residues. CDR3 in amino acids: CSSSEGAVTEAFF. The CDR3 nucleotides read TGCAGCTCCTCTGAGGGCGCGGTCACTGAAGCTTTCTTT.

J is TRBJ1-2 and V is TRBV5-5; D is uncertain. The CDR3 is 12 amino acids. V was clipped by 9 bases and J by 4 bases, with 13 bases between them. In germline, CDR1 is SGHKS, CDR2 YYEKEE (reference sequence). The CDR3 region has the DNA TGTGCCATGAGCTCCGGACCCTATGGCTACACCTTC. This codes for CAMSSGPYGYTF.

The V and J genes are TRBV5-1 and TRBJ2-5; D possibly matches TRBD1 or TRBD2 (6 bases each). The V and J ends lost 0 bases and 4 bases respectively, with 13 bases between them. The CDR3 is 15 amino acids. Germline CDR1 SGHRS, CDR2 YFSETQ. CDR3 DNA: TGCGCCAGCAGCTTGGCGAGGGGGGTCGGAGAGACCCAGTACTTC. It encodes CASSLARGVGETQYF.

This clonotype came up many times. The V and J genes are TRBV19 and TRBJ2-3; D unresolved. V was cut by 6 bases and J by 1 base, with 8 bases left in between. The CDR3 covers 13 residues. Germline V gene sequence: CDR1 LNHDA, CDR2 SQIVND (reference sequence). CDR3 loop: CASRDGGTDTQYF. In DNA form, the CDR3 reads TGTGCCAGTAGGGACGGAGGCACAGATACGCAGTATTTT.

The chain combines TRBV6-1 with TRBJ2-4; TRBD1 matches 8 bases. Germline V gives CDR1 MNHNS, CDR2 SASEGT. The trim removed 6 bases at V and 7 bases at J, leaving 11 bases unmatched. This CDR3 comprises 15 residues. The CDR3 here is CASRPVSGGRNIQYF. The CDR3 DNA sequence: TGTGCCAGCAGGCCCGTCTCAGGGGGCCGGAACATTCAGTACTTC.

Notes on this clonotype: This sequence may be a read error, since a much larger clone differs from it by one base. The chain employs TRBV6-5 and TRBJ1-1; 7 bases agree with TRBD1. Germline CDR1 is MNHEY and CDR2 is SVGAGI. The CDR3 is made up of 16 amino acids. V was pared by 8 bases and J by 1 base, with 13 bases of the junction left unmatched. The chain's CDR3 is CASGPRGGPQNTEAFF. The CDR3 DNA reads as TGTGCCAGCGGTCCCAGGGGGGGGCCCCAGAACACTGAAGCTTTCTTT.

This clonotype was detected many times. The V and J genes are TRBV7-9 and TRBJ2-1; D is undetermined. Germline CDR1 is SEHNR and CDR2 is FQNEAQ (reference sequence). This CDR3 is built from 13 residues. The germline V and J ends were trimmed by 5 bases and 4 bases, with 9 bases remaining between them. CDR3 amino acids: CASSTLIYNEQFF. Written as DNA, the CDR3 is TGTGCCAGCAGCACCCTTATTTACAATGAGCAGTTCTTC. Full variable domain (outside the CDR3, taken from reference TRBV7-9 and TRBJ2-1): DTGVSQNPRHKITKRGQNVTFRCDPISEHNRLYWYRQTLGQGPEFLTYFQNEAQLEKSRLLSDRFSAERPKGSFSTLEIQRTEQGDSAMYLCASSTLIYNEQFFGPGTRLTVL.

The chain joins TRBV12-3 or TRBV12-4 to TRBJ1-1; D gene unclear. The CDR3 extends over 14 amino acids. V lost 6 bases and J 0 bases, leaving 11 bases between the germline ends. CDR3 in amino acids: CASRILSLNTEAFF. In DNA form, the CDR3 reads TGTGCCAGCAGAATACTTAGCTTGAACACTGAAGCTTTCTTT.

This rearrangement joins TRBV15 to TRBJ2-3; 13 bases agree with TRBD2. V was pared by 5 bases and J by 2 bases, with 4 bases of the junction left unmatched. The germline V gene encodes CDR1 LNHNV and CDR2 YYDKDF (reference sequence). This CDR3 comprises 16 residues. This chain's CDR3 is CATSLGTSGDTDTQYF. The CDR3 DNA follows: TGTGCCACCAGCTTAGGGACTAGCGGGGACACAGATACGCAGTATTTT.